The 20 T cell receptor beta chains below were found in one sample sequenced in a study of blood T cell repertoires in COVID-19. TCRdb keeps only in-frame clones here, not all; method: immunoSEQ multiplex PCR. The data show some 80,000 clones, roughly four fifths seen once. Sequencing was performed on peripheral blood. Source of these receptors: a human donor in a cohort sampled during active COVID-19.

The chain has TRBV12-3 or TRBV12-4 and TRBJ1-2; TRBD1 agrees at 9 bases. With 6 bases clipped from V and 8 bases from J, the junction kept 1 base outside the gene matches. The CDR3 extends over 11 amino acids. CDR3: CASRDRGGYTF. The CDR3 DNA follows: TGTGCCAGCAGGGACAGGGGCGGCTACACCTTC.

The chain employs TRBV7-6 and TRBJ2-7; D unresolved. Germline assignment: CDR1 SGHVS and CDR2 FNYEAQ. The CDR3 runs 16 residues. V was cut by 3 bases and J by 0 bases, with 15 bases left in between. The CDR3 DNA is TGTGCCAGCAGCTTCAGAACGCTAGAAGGCTCCTACGAGCAGTACTTC. Its translation: CASSFRTLEGSYEQYF.

This chain connects TRBV30 to TRBJ1-4; weak D call: TRBD1 (5 bases). V shed 2 bases and J shed 11 bases, with 15 bases lying between them. Germline CDR1 GTSNPN, CDR2 SVGIG (reference sequence). The CDR3 runs 13 residues. CDR3 region: CAWSPDTITKLFF. DNA of the CDR3: TGTGCCTGGAGTCCGGACACCATAACGAAACTGTTTTTT.

This chain joins TRBV11-2 and TRBJ1-2, with a tentative D call TRBD1 (5 bases). V dropped 0 bases and J dropped 6 bases, with 11 bases sitting between them. Germline V gene lookup returns CDR1 SGHAT and CDR2 FQNNGV. CDR3 size: 14 residues. The CDR3 nucleotides read TGTGCCAGCAGCTTAGATCCGCAGGGTAATGGCTACACCTTC. Amino acids: CASSLDPQGNGYTF.

V usage is TRBV2 and J usage is TRBJ2-4; TRBD1 agrees at 7 bases. The length of the CDR3 is 14 residues. V shed 6 bases, J shed 0 bases, and the junction held 2 bases outside the gene matches. Germline assignment: CDR1 SNHLY and CDR2 FYNNEI. CDR3 protein: CASSGTVAKNIQYF. As DNA, the CDR3 is TGTGCCAGCAGCGGGACAGTAGCCAAAAACATTCAGTACTTC.

V is TRBV6-5 and J is TRBJ1-1; no firm D call. The CDR3 is made up of 13 amino acids. The ends were cut back, 6 bases at V and 5 bases at J, with 13 bases in the middle. Germline values: CDR1 MNHEY, CDR2 SVGAGI. CDR3 sequence: CASSATLRTEAFF. In DNA form, the CDR3 reads TGTGCCAGCAGCGCAACCCTGAGGACTGAAGCTTTCTTT.

This CDR3 reads CASSPRSLSGANVLTF. In DNA form, the CDR3 reads TGTGCCAGCAGCCCCCGGTCGCTCTCTGGGGCCAACGTCCTGACTTTC. The chain couples TRBV11-1 to TRBJ2-6; no clear D. The germline V gene has CDR1 SGHAT and CDR2 FQDESV (reference sequence). The CDR3 totals 16 residues. Trimming left V 5 bases short and J 0 bases short, with 11 bases between. Using reference TRBV11-1 and TRBJ2-6 for the parts outside the CDR3, the full variable domain is EAEVAQSPRYKITEKSQAVAFWCDPISGHATLYWYRQILGQGPELLVQFQDESVVDDSQLPKDRFSAERLKGVDSTLKIQPAELGDSAMYLCASSPRSLSGANVLTFGAGSRLTVL.

V is TRBV6-5 and J is TRBJ2-7; 8 bases map to TRBD1. The CDR3 runs 15 residues. V lost 4 bases to trimming and J lost 4 bases; unmatched junction nucleotides: 9. The germline gives CDR1 MNHEY, CDR2 SVGAGI. The CDR3 here is CASSSPPGGRYEQYF. CDR3 nucleotides: TGTGCCAGCAGTTCCCCCCCAGGGGGCCGTTACGAGCAGTACTTC.

The chain employs TRBV2 and TRBJ1-4, with 9 positions matching TRBD1. From germline, CDR1 is SNHLY and CDR2 FYNNEI. This CDR3 contains 15 residues. V shed 7 bases, J shed 5 bases, and the junction held 8 bases outside the gene matches. Here the CDR3 DNA reads TGTGCCAGCACTCTCTTTGGGACAGGGAATGAAAAACTGTTTTTT. It yields the protein CASTLFGTGNEKLFF.

V is TRBV5-5 and J is TRBJ2-7; D uncertain. Germline values: CDR1 SGHKS, CDR2 YYEKEE (reference sequence). V lost 0 bases, J lost 0 bases, and 10 bases lay in between. This CDR3 contains 15 residues. As DNA, the CDR3 is TGTGCCAGCAGCTTGGAGAGGTTAAGCTCCTACGAGCAGTACTTC. Amino acid sequence: CASSLERLSSYEQYF.

In this sample, this clone turned up once. This chain connects TRBV12-3 or TRBV12-4 to TRBJ2-5; TRBD2 matches at 7 bases. With V trimmed by 8 bases and J by 5 bases, 8 bases remained unmatched. The CDR3 loop spans 13 amino acids. The CDR3 reads CASRPGGVETQYF. The CDR3 nucleotides read TGTGCCAGCCGCCCGGGGGGTGTTGAGACCCAGTACTTC.

The CDR3 nucleotides read TGTGCCTGGAGGGGAACAGGGGTCAATGGAAACACCATATATTTT. Residues: CAWRGTGVNGNTIYF. The chain couples TRBV30 to TRBJ1-3, with 7 bases matching TRBD1. The CDR3 length is 15 residues. CDR1 is GTSNPN and CDR2 is SVGIG in the germline V gene (reference sequence). V trimming: 3 bases; J trimming: 3 bases; junction bases outside the gene matches: 8.

The chain combines TRBV2 with TRBJ2-1, with TRBD2 matching 9 bases. The length of the CDR3 is 15 residues. Germline CDR1 reads SNHLY; CDR2 reads FYNNEI. V dropped 8 bases and J dropped 2; count of bases not matched to a gene: 7. CDR3 nucleotide sequence: TGTGCCAGCTTGATGAGCGGGGGGACCTACAATGAGCAGTTCTTC. It is translated as CASLMSGGTYNEQFF.

The count of this clone is one. V gene TRBV5-1 combines with J gene TRBJ1-5, with 8 bases lining up with TRBD1. From germline, CDR1 is SGHRS and CDR2 YFSETQ. Germline trimming cut 5 bases from V and 9 bases from J; bases unmatched to any gene: 4. This CDR3 region has 12 residues. CDR3 loop: CASRLGTGPQHF. The CDR3 DNA sequence: TGCGCCAGCAGACTCGGGACAGGGCCCCAGCATTTT.

The rearrangement links TRBV6-4 to TRBJ2-7; 9 nucleotides line up with TRBD2. The CDR3 loop spans 13 amino acids. CDR1 is MRHNA, CDR2 SNTAGT, per germline. With V trimmed by 7 bases and J by 4 bases, 5 bases remained unmatched. The chain's CDR3 is CASIAGVLYEQYF. The CDR3 nucleotides are TGTGCCAGCATAGCGGGGGTGCTTTACGAGCAGTACTTC.

As concerns this clone: The same CDR3 is also encoded by other DNA sequences in this sample. V and J are TRBV5-1 and TRBJ2-7, with 8 bases lining up with TRBD1. V lost 0 bases to trimming and J lost 4 bases; unmatched junction nucleotides: 3. CDR1 is SGHRS and CDR2 is YFSETQ in the germline V gene. The CDR3 is made up of 14 amino acids. CDR3 sequence: CASSLGQGAYEQYF. The CDR3 DNA is TGCGCCAGCAGCTTGGGGCAGGGGGCGTACGAGCAGTACTTC. Based on the CDR3 plus reference TRBV5-1 and TRBJ2-7, the full variable domain is KAGVTQTPRYLIKTRGQQVTLSCSPISGHRSVSWYQQTPGQGLQFLFEYFSETQRNKGNFPGRFSGRQFSNSRSEMNVSTLELGDSALYLCASSLGQGAYEQYFGPGTRLTVT.

This chain uses TRBV15 with TRBJ1-2, with D possibly TRBD1 on 6 matching bases. From germline, CDR1 is LNHNV and CDR2 YYDKDF (reference sequence). The CDR3 is 15 amino acids. V lost 1 base to trimming and J lost 4 bases, with 13 bases between them. Here the CDR3 reads CATSRVAGEGYGYTF. The CDR3 DNA reads as TGTGCCACCAGCAGAGTGGCAGGGGAAGGCTATGGCTACACCTTC.

To note about this clone: Other DNA sequences in the same sample also yield this CDR3. The chain employs TRBV19 and TRBJ1-2; D gene ambiguous. With 4 bases removed from V and 5 bases from J, the gap between germline ends came to 8 bases. The CDR3 totals 12 residues. Germline loops: CDR1 LNHDA, CDR2 SQIVND (reference sequence). Here the CDR3 reads CASSTGEYGYTF. CDR3 sequence (DNA): TGTGCCAGTAGTACCGGAGAGTATGGCTACACCTTC.

The chain is built from TRBV7-8 and TRBJ2-7, with D perhaps matching TRBD2 (5 bases). The CDR3 loop spans 14 amino acids. In germline, CDR1 is SGHVS, CDR2 FQNEAQ. The V end lost 3 bases, the J end lost 3 bases, and 12 bases lay between the germline ends. The CDR3 DNA reads as TGTGCCAGCAGCTTGTCGGGGTTGGGCTACGAGCAGTACTTC. It encodes CASSLSGLGYEQYF.

There are a few counts of this clone. The chain joins TRBV28 to TRBJ1-1; 9 bases are a match to TRBD1. The V and J ends lost 5 bases and 0 bases, in that order; junction bases with no gene match: 13. This CDR3 has 18 residues. Looked up from germline, CDR1 is MDHEN and CDR2 is SYDVKM. CDR3 in amino acids: CASSNRDRVMGMNTEAFF. The CDR3 DNA sequence: TGTGCCAGCAGTAACCGGGACAGGGTAATGGGCATGAACACTGAAGCTTTCTTT.